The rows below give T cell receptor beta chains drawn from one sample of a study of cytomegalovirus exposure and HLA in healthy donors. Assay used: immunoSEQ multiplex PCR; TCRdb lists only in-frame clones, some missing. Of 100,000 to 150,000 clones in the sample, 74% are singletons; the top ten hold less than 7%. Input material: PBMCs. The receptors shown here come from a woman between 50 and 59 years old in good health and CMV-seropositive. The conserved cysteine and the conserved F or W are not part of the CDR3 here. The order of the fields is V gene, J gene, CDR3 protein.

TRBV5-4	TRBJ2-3	ASSLRTASDTQY
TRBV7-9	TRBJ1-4	ASSMGQPNEKLF
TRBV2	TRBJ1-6	ASNPQSSNSPLH
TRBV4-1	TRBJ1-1	ASSWSGEAF
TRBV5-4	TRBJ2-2	ASSSRLAGGPRELF
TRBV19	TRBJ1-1	ASRHRGRDTEAF
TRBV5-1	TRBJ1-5	ASSPGSGSQPQH
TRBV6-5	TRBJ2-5	ASRRQGGGQETQY
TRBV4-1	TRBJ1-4	ASSQDGGGKLF
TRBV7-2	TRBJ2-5	ASSLAWTVQGTQY
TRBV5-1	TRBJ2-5	ASSLWTDQETQY
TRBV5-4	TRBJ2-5	ASSLRTGEETQY